What follows are 9 T cell receptor beta chains derived from one specimen sequenced in a study of blood T cell repertoires in COVID-19 (dated by TCRdb to 2020 to 2021). The library was produced with the immunoSEQ multiplex PCR assay. Imported from immuneACCESS, the table was reduced by TCRdb to in-frame sequences with V and J called. These copies leave out some clones; in studies compared against another copy, an unresolved V gene accounts for under half, and the cause of the remainder is not known. For this sample there are 150,000 or so clones; 75% to 80% appear just once. Roughly 9% of the sample lies in the top ten. The sequencing sample was made of peripheral blood. These receptors were obtained from a woman aged 50 to 65 with active or convalescent COVID-19.

V is TRBV2 and J is TRBJ2-2, with 8 bases aligning to TRBD2. The CDR3 runs 17 residues. CDR1 is SNHLY and CDR2 is FYNNEI in the germline V gene. Losses at the gene ends were 5 bases for V and 2 bases for J; bases not matched to a gene: 10. As DNA, the CDR3 is TGTGCCAGCAGTTACTTTAGCGGGGAAGTAAACACCGGGGAGCTGTTTTTT. Translated, it gives CASSYFSGEVNTGELFF.

V is TRBV28 and J is TRBJ1-1; possible D gene TRBD1, 6 bases. V gave up 3 bases and J gave up 5 bases, with 13 bases separating them. Per germline, CDR1 MDHEN and CDR2 SYDVKM. The CDR3 is 14 amino acids. The CDR3 DNA reads TGTGCCAGCAGTTTGTCGGGGGGCAGGACTGAAGCTTTCTTT. This gives the protein CASSLSGGRTEAFF.

This chain uses TRBV19 with TRBJ2-3, with TRBD1 matching 7 bases. Per the germline V gene, CDR1 is LNHDA and CDR2 is SQIVND (reference sequence). The CDR3 runs 16 residues. Trimming at V came to 7 bases and at J to 3 bases, leaving 13 bases not matched to a gene. CDR3 DNA sequence: TGTGCCAGTACCGCACTCCGACAGGGTAGAACAGATACGCAGTATTTT. It codes for CASTALRQGRTDTQYF.

The chain carries TRBV6-2 or TRBV6-3 and TRBJ1-6; D may be TRBD1 (5 bases). CDR1 is MNHEY, CDR2 SVGEGT, per germline. This CDR3 comprises 16 residues. Trimming stripped 2 bases from V and 7 bases from J, with 15 bases between. The CDR3 DNA follows: TGTGCCAGCAGTTACGCTCGGGGCCGGGGGAATTCACCCCTCCACTTT. This translates into CASSYARGRGNSPLHF.

This rearrangement joins TRBV7-6 to TRBJ2-2; 9 bases are a match to TRBD1. The CDR3 length is 15 residues. Per germline, CDR1 SGHVS and CDR2 FNYEAQ. With 4 bases clipped from V and 7 bases from J, the junction kept 7 bases outside the gene matches. The DNA for the CDR3 is TGTGCCAGCAGCTCGGGACAGGGATATAACGGGGAGCTGTTTTTT. It yields the protein CASSSGQGYNGELFF.

The chain has TRBV6-5 and TRBJ2-5; 10 positions match TRBD2. The CDR3 runs to 15 residues. With 5 bases clipped from V and 5 bases from J, the junction kept 8 bases outside the gene matches. Germline V CDR1 and CDR2: MNHEY, SVGAGI. The CDR3 coding sequence is TGTGCCAGCAGTCCGAGCGGGGGGGCTGGGGAGACCCAGTACTTC. This translates into CASSPSGGAGETQYF.

This chain uses TRBV6-2 or TRBV6-3 with TRBJ2-7; 8 positions agree with TRBD2. Germline lookup yields CDR1 MNHEY and CDR2 SVGEGT. This CDR3 contains 16 residues. Trimming at V came to 4 bases and at J to 1 base, leaving 9 bases not matched to a gene. The CDR3 is CASSSPRAGASYEQYF. In DNA, the CDR3 is TGTGCCAGCAGTTCCCCCAGAGCGGGAGCTTCCTACGAGCAGTACTTC.

This clone occurred a few times. This chain joins TRBV28 and TRBJ2-3; TRBD2 agrees at 8 bases. Trimming removed 6 bases from V and 0 bases from J; junction bases left unmatched: 8. CDR1 MDHEN and CDR2 SYDVKM come from the germline V gene. CDR3 length: 16 amino acids. The CDR3 is CASSLSGLGSTDTQYF. CDR3 in DNA: TGTGCCAGCAGCCTCTCGGGACTAGGAAGCACAGATACGCAGTATTTT. Full variable domain (rest looked up from reference TRBV28 and TRBJ2-3): DVKVTQSSRYLVKRTGEKVFLECVQDMDHENMFWYRQDPGLGLRLIYFSYDVKMKEKGDIPEGYSVSREKKERFSLILESASTNQTSMYLCASSLSGLGSTDTQYFGPGTRLTVL.

The count of this clone is one. This sequence joins TRBV6-1 and TRBJ2-3, with 9 positions matching TRBD2. The germline CDR1 and CDR2 sequences are MNHNS and SASEGT. The CDR3 covers 16 residues. V lost 1 base, J lost 3 bases, and 5 bases stayed unmatched. The CDR3 region has the DNA TGTGCCAGCAGTGAAGTTCCTGCGGGGGGGACAGATACGCAGTATTTT. Translated, it gives CASSEVPAGGTDTQYF.